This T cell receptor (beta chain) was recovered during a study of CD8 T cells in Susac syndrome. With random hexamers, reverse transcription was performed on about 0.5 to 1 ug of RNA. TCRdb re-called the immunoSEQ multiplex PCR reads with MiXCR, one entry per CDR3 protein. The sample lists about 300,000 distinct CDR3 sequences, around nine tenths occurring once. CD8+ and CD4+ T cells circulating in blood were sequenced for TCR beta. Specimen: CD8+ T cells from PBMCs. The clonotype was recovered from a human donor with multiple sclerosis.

The CDR3 nucleotides are TGCAGTGCTAGAAGGTCGGAGGACCTGGGAAATGAGCAGTTCTTC. Protein sequence: CSARRSEDLGNEQFF. The chain is built from TRBV20-1 and TRBJ2-1; the D gene is possibly TRBD2 (5 bases). From germline, CDR1 is DFQATT and CDR2 SNEGSKA (reference sequence). The V gene lost 2 bases and the J gene lost 7 bases, with 18 bases spanning the gap. The length of the CDR3 is 15 residues.